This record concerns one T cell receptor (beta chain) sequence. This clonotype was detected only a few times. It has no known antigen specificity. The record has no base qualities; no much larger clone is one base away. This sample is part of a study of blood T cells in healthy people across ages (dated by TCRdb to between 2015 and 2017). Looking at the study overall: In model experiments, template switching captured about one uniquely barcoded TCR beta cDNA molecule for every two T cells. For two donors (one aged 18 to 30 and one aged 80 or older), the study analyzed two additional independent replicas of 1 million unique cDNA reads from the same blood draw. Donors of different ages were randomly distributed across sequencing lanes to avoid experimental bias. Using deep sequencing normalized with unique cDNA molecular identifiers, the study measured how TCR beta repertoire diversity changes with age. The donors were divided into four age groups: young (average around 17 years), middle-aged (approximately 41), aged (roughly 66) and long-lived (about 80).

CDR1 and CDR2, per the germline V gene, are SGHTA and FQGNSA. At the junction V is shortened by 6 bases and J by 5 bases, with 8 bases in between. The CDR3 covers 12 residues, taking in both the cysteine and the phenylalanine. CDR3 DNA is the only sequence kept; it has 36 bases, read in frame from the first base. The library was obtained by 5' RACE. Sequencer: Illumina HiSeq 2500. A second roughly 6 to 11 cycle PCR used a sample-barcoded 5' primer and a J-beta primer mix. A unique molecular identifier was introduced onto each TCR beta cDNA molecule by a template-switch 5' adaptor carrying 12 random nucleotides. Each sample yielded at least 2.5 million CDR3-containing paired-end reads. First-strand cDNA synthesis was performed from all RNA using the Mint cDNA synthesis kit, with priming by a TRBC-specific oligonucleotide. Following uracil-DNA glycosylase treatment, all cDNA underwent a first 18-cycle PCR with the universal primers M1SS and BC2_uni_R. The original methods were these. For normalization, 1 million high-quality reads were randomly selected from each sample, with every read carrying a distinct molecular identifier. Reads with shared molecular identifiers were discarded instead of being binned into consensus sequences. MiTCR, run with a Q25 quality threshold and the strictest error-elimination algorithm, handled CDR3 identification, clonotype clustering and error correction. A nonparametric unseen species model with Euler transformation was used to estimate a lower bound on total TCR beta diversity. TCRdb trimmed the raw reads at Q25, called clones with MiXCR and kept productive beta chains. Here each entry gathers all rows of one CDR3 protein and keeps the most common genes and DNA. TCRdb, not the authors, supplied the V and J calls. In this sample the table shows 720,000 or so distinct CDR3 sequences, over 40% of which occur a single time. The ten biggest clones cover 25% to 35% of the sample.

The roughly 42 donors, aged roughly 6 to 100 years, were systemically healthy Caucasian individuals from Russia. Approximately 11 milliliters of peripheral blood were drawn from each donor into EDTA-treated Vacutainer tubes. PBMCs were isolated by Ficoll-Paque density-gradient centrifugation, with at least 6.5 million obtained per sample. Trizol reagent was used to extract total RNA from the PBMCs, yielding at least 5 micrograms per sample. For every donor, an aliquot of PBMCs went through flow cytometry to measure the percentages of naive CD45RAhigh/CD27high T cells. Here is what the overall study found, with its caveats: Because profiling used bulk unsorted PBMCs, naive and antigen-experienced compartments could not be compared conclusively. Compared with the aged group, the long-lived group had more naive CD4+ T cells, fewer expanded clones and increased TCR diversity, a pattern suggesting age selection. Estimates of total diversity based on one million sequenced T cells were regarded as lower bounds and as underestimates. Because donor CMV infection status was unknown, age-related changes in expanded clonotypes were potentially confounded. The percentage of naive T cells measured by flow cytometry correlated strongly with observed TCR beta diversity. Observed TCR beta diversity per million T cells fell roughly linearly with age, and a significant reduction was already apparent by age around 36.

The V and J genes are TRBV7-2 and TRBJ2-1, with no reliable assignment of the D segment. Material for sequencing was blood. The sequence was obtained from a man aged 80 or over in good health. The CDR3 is CASSQSHNEQFF. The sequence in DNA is TGTGCCAGCAGTCAGTCCCACAATGAGCAGTTCTTC.